The 21 T cell receptor beta chains in this list originate from one sample, sequenced in a study of T cell responses to AZD1222 COVID-19 vaccine. Libraries were prepared by immunoSEQ multiplex PCR; TCRdb keeps only in-frame clonotypes and omits some of them. The sample includes 150,000 to 180,000 clones, about 87% seen only once; the top ten take 3% to 3.5%. Material: peripheral blood, obtained on day 0 of AZD1222 vaccination. Receptors were obtained from an adult in good health.

The chain joins TRBV3-1 (or the pseudogene TRBV3-2) to TRBJ1-5; a possible D gene is TRBD1 (6 bases). Germline values: CDR1 LGHDT, CDR2 YNNKEL (reference sequence). V was shortened by 3 bases and J by 5 bases, with 11 bases between the two germline ends. This CDR3 spans 14 amino acids. The CDR3: CASSQGAGHQPQHF. Here the CDR3 DNA reads TGTGCCAGCAGCCAGGGGGCTGGTCATCAGCCCCAGCATTTT.

With regard to this clone: At one of its ends the junction is not consistent with the germline gene, which may arise from a read error. J is TRBJ2-7 and V is TRBV27; D gene unclear. The CDR3 runs 13 residues. Per germline, CDR1 MNHEY and CDR2 SMNVEV (reference sequence). The CDR3 DNA sequence: TGTGCCAGCAGTTTAGAAGGGCCTTACGGGCAGTACTTC. Protein product: CASSLEGPYGQYF.

The gene calls are TRBV11-2 and TRBJ1-1; D unclear. The CDR3 has 14 amino acids. In germline, CDR1 is SGHAT, CDR2 FQNNGV. V was trimmed by 5 bases and J by 1 base, leaving 11 bases between them. CDR3 in DNA: TGTGCCAGCAGCCCGAGACCGCAGAACACTGAAGCTTTCTTT. Protein sequence: CASSPRPQNTEAFF.

This chain links TRBV18 with TRBJ1-2; D remains ambiguous. The ends were cut back, 0 bases at V and 8 bases at J, with 16 bases in the middle. The germline V gene encodes CDR1 KGHSH and CDR2 LQKENI. The CDR3 covers 15 residues. CDR3 DNA: TGTGCCAGCTCACCACCGGCATTTACAACGGGGGGCTACACCTTC. Amino acid sequence: CASSPPAFTTGGYTF. The full variable domain, completed using reference TRBV18 and TRBJ1-2, is NAGVMQNPRHLVRRRGQEARLRCSPMKGHSHVYWYRQLPEEGLKFMVYLQKENIIDESGMPKERFSAEFPKEGPSILRIQQVVRGDSAAYFCASSPPAFTTGGYTFGSGTRLTVV.

Remarks on this clone: In this CDR3 the conserved last residue, phenylalanine or tryptophan, is missing, so a read error is likely. The DNA is left out, because the CDR3 cannot be placed on it with certainty; the CDR3 is given as TCRdb lists it. This rearrangement joins TRBV11-3 to TRBJ2-7; the table's D call of TRBD1 was not tested on the DNA. The length of the CDR3 is 9 amino acids, counting both ends. Per germline, CDR1 SGHNT and CDR2 YENEEA. This CDR3 is CASSCRDSI.

This clone occurred once. CDR3 sequence (DNA): TGTGCCAGCTCACCACCTGCCTCCTCCGGAAAACTGTTTTTT. Protein sequence: CASSPPASSGKLFF. This chain uses TRBV18 with TRBJ1-4; D is undetermined. The V gene's germline CDR1 is KGHSH and CDR2 LQKENI. The CDR3 is 14 amino acids. V lost 0 bases and J 10 bases, leaving 12 bases between the germline ends.

The chain has TRBV6-4 and TRBJ2-5; 8 positions agree with TRBD2. CDR1 is MRHNA, CDR2 SNTAGT, per germline. V lost 10 bases to trimming and J lost 2 bases; unmatched junction nucleotides: 12. CDR3 length: 15 amino acids. The DNA of the CDR3 is TGTGCCACCCTCCATAGCGGGGTCTCACAAGAGACCCAGTACTTC. Its translation: CATLHSGVSQETQYF.

The chain joins TRBV28 to TRBJ2-3, with TRBD1 identical over 8 bases. The germline gives CDR1 MDHEN, CDR2 SYDVKM. Germline trimming cut 5 bases from V and 3 bases from J; bases unmatched to any gene: 7. The CDR3 spans 15 residues. Here the CDR3 DNA reads TGTGCCAGCAGTCGAAGGGACAGGCGTACAGATACGCAGTATTTT. Protein: CASSRRDRRTDTQYF.

The rearrangement uses TRBV5-1 and TRBJ2-1, with D possibly being TRBD1 (6 bases). CDR3 length equals 13 residues. V gave up 7 bases and J gave up 5 bases, with 13 bases separating them. Germline CDR1 reads SGHRS; CDR2 reads YFSETQ. As DNA, the CDR3 is TGCGCCAGCTCTGGGGGCAACGACAATGAGCAGTTCTTC. It translates to CASSGGNDNEQFF.

The gene calls are TRBV11-3 and TRBJ2-7; D is unclear. The CDR3 runs 13 residues. Per germline, CDR1 SGHNT and CDR2 YENEEA. V gave up 0 bases and J gave up 6 bases, with 9 bases separating them. The CDR3 DNA reads TGTGCCAGCAGCTTAGATCCCAGTACCGAGCAGTACTTC. It is translated as CASSLDPSTEQYF. The whole variable domain, remainder taken from reference TRBV11-3 and TRBJ2-7, is EAGVVQSPRYKIIEKKQPVAFWCNPISGHNTLYWYLQNLGQGPELLIRYENEEAVDDSQLPKDRFSAERLKGVDSTLKIQPAELGDSAVYLCASSLDPSTEQYFGPGTRLTVT.

This chain joins TRBV10-1 and TRBJ2-7, with D tentatively TRBD2 (6 bases). The CDR3 covers 14 residues. Looked up from germline, CDR1 is WNHNN and CDR2 is SYGVQD (reference sequence). The V end was cut by 6 bases, the J end by 2 bases, with 14 bases between. The CDR3, as DNA: TGCGCCAGCAGACGGGACTTTAGGACCTACGAGCAGTACTTC. This sequence encodes CASRRDFRTYEQYF.

The V gene is TRBV3-1 (or the pseudogene TRBV3-2), the J gene TRBJ2-1; D uncertain. V lost 1 base and J 9 bases, leaving 10 bases between the germline ends. The CDR3 has 13 amino acids. Germline V CDR1 and CDR2: LGHDT, YNNKEL (reference sequence). CDR3 in amino acids: CASSQGRLGEQFF. The CDR3 DNA follows: TGTGCCAGCAGCCAAGGTCGGCTTGGTGAGCAGTTCTTC.

The chain has TRBV6-2 or TRBV6-3 and TRBJ1-5; TRBD1 is a possible D gene (5 bases). CDR3 length: 16 amino acids. Germline V lookup: CDR1 MNHEY, CDR2 SVGEGT. Deletions cut 2 bases from V and 0 bases from J, with 11 bases between. CDR3 nucleotides: TGTGCCAGCAGTTACGGAGGGACCTATAGCAATCAGCCCCAGCATTTT. Residues: CASSYGGTYSNQPQHF.

The gene calls are TRBV7-2 and TRBJ1-1; possible D gene TRBD1, 5 bases. V lost 5 bases and J lost 3, with 13 bases in between. This CDR3 is 14 amino acids long. CDR1 is SGHTA, CDR2 FQGNSA, per germline. The CDR3: CASSKARVDTEAFF. The CDR3 DNA follows: TGTGCCAGCAGCAAAGCCAGGGTCGACACTGAAGCTTTCTTT.

The chain has TRBV7-2 and TRBJ2-7; 9 bases agree with TRBD1. This CDR3 region has 14 residues. Germline CDR1 and CDR2: SGHTA and FQGNSA. V was clipped by 5 bases and J by 2 bases; unmatched bases: 4. CDR3 coding DNA: TGTGCCAGCAGCCCTGGGACAGGGACCTACGAGCAGTACTTC. Protein: CASSPGTGTYEQYF.

This rearrangement joins TRBV19 to TRBJ1-1; the D is unclear. Germline lookup yields CDR1 LNHDA and CDR2 SQIVND (reference sequence). Trimming stripped 8 bases from V and 1 base from J, with 14 bases between. CDR3 length: 14 residues. The CDR3 here is CASFDSSPNTEAFF. The CDR3 DNA is TGTGCCAGTTTTGACTCCTCCCCGAACACTGAAGCTTTCTTT.

This sequence joins TRBV11-2 and TRBJ2-1; no clear D. The CDR3 spans 14 residues. Germline V gene data show CDR1 as SGHAT and CDR2 as FQNNGV. Deletions cut 1 base from V and 1 base from J, with 5 bases between. The CDR3 loop reads CASSLGGSYNEQFF. DNA for the CDR3: TGTGCCAGCAGCTTAGGGGGATCCTACAATGAGCAGTTCTTC.

The rearrangement joins TRBV18 to TRBJ1-1; D is ambiguous. The germline V and J ends were trimmed by 1 base and 5 bases, with 11 bases remaining between them. The germline V gene has CDR1 KGHSH and CDR2 LQKENI. The CDR3 length is 14 residues. This CDR3 is CASSPQVAGTEAFF. The CDR3 nucleotides read TGTGCCAGCTCACCACAGGTTGCTGGGACTGAAGCTTTCTTT. The full variable domain, its missing parts supplied by reference TRBV18 and TRBJ1-1, is NAGVMQNPRHLVRRRGQEARLRCSPMKGHSHVYWYRQLPEEGLKFMVYLQKENIIDESGMPKERFSAEFPKEGPSILRIQQVVRGDSAAYFCASSPQVAGTEAFFGQGTRLTVV.

The chain employs TRBV28 and TRBJ1-1, with TRBD1 matching 10 bases. Germline CDR1 reads MDHEN; CDR2 reads SYDVKM. The V gene end was trimmed by 8 bases and the J gene end by 5 bases; junction bases not matched to a gene: 11. This CDR3 comprises 15 residues. In DNA form, the CDR3 reads TGTGCCAGCCCTGCCGACAGGGGGCGCGGTACTGAAGCTTTCTTT. Translation: CASPADRGRGTEAFF.

J is TRBJ2-1 and V is TRBV29-1; maybe TRBD1 (5 bases). The CDR3 runs to 13 residues. V was trimmed by 5 bases and J by 4 bases, leaving 12 bases between them. The germline CDR1 and CDR2 sequences are SQVTM and ANQGSEA. Here the CDR3 reads CSVSDRKYNEQFF. The CDR3 nucleotides are TGCAGCGTTTCAGACAGAAAATACAATGAGCAGTTCTTC.

The V gene is TRBV14, the J gene TRBJ2-3, with 7 nucleotides matching TRBD1. With 2 bases clipped from V and 4 bases from J, the junction kept 0 bases outside the gene matches. The CDR3 runs 13 residues. Germline-derived CDR1 and CDR2 are SGHDN and FVKESK. The CDR3 protein is CASSQQGADTQYF. The CDR3 DNA sequence: TGTGCCAGCAGCCAACAGGGGGCAGATACGCAGTATTTT.